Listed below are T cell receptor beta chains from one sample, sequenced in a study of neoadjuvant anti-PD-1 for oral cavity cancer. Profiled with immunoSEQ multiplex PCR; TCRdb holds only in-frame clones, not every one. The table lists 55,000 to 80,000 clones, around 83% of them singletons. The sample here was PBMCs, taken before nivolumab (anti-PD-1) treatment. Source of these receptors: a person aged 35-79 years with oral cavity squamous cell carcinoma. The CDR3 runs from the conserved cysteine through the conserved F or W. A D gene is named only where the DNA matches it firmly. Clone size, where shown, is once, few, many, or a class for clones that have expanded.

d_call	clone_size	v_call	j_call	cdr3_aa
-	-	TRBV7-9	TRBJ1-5	CASSLGSGHNQPQHF
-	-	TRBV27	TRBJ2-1	CASRPVLASVGNEQFF
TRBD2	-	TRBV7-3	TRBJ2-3	CASSYNPGLAGSDTQYF
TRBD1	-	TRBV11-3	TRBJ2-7	CASSTGQGDGQYF
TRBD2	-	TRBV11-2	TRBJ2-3	CASSPGTSGRIATDTQYF
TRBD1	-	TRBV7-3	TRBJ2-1	CASSFMDRAYNEQFF
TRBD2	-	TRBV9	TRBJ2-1	CASSGGLAGVLNYNEQFF
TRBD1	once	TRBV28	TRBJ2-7	CASSSTGVSYEQYF
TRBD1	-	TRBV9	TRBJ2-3	CASSVGQTSTDTQYF
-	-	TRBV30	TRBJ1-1	CAWSVQGNTEAFF
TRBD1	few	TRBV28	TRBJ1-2	CASSVLQGTGDGYTF
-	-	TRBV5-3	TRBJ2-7	CAPKGPGEQYF
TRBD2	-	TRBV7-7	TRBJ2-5	CASSLAPGRGGETQYF
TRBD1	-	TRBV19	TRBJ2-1	CASSIWDRGNEQFF